This T cell receptor (beta chain) was identified during a study of T cell repertoires in cytomegalovirus infection. Background on the study: It can be stated that public TCR beta signatures indicated CMV infection as well as a matching HLA type.

Study-level findings and limits: In two of eight donors, the top clonotype was HLA-C-restricted CMV-specific. Summed frequency of shared TCR beta families picked out CMV carriers who also had the relevant HLA.

TCRdb reprocessed the reads via MiXCR and lists one record per CDR3 protein. The table has 600,000 to 700,000 distinct CDR3 sequences, around 31% seen once. This clonotype has only a few counts. Its antigen is currently unknown. This CDR3 is built from 15 residues. The V end was cut by 6 bases, the J end by 0 bases, with 12 bases between. Per germline, CDR1 MNHEY and CDR2 SVGAGI. The source of this sequence is a human donor in good health (CMV status not recorded). Some clones in this sample may be carry-over from other donors' samples. J is TRBJ1-5 and V is TRBV6-5; D call uncertain. Source: cultured PBMCs, taken from culture after CMV antigen stimulation. Here the CDR3 DNA reads TGTGCCAGCAGATTACATGGCGTTAGCAATCAGCCCCAGCATTTT. Its translation is CASRLHGVSNQPQHF.